The rows below give T cell receptor beta chains drawn from one sample of a study of T cells in localized non-small cell lung cancer. The repertoire was sequenced with immunoSEQ multiplex PCR; TCRdb's copy has only in-frame clones and lacks some. The sample has about 59,000 clones, approximately 89% seen once. This specimen was peripheral blood, taken before any cancer treatment. Every receptor here comes from a man aged 40 to 75 with stage I lung adenocarcinoma. CDR3s include the opening cysteine and the closing phenylalanine or tryptophan. Each record gives: clone size, V gene, J gene, D gene, CDR3 DNA, CDR3 protein. A D gene is named only where the DNA matches it firmly. Some rows have no size entry. The others give once, few or many, or a class for an expanded clone.

>once|TRBV6-1|TRBJ1-3|.
TGTGCCAGCAGTGAAGTTGTCCCTGGAAACACCATATATTTT
CASSEVVPGNTIYF
>.|TRBV30|TRBJ1-1|.
TGTGCCTGGAGTGTACTAGGGAATGAAGCTTTCTTT
CAWSVLGNEAFF
>.|TRBV19|TRBJ1-1|.
TGTGCCAGTAGTCAACCGGGGGGGAACACTGAAGCTTTCTTT
CASSQPGGNTEAFF
>.|TRBV5-4|TRBJ1-4|TRBD1
TGTGCCAGCAGCCGGGACAGGGGGACTGAAAAACTGTTTTTT
CASSRDRGTEKLFF
>.|TRBV19|TRBJ2-5|TRBD2
TGTGCCAGTAGACCCTACGGGGGGGCCCAAGAGACCCAGTACTTC
CASRPYGGAQETQYF
>.|TRBV4-1|TRBJ1-4|.
TGCGCCAGCAGCCAAGGAGGTCGACTGGGGAAGGAAAAACTGTTTTTT
CASSQGGRLGKEKLFF
>once|TRBV6-6|TRBJ2-7|TRBD1
TGTGCCAGCAAGACAGGGGGCGCCTCCTACGAGCAGTACTTC
CASKTGGASYEQYF
>.|TRBV7-2|TRBJ2-7|.
TGTGCCAGCACCTTAGATTGGGGGTTGGGGAACGAGCAGTACTTC
CASTLDWGLGNEQYF
>.|TRBV29-1|TRBJ2-7|.
TGCAGCGTTGAGCTCCCGGGACAAGGTTCATATGAGCAGTACTTC
CSVELPGQGSYEQYF
>.|TRBV10-3|TRBJ2-7|TRBD2
TGTGCCATCACCCCGGGACTAGCGGGAGAAGGCGAGCAGTACTTC
CAITPGLAGEGEQYF
>once|TRBV28|TRBJ1-1|TRBD1
TGTGCCAGCAGGCCGGGACAGGGGGGTACTGAAGCTTTCTTT
CASRPGQGGTEAFF
>.|TRBV6-1|TRBJ2-7|.
TGTGCCAGCACGGCAGGGCCCTACGAGCAGTACTTC
CASTAGPYEQYF
>once|TRBV6-7|TRBJ2-7|.
TGTGCCAGCAGTTACGTCCAGGGCATATCCTACGAGCAGTACTTC
CASSYVQGISYEQYF
>.|TRBV19|TRBJ2-5|.
TGTGCCAGTAGTGTAGACGGACTGAGGGGCCCCCAAGAGACCCAGTACTTC
CASSVDGLRGPQETQYF
>.|TRBV2|TRBJ1-5|.
TGTGCCAGCAGAGTCGGACAGTGGGGCAATCAGCCCCAGCATTTT
CASRVGQWGNQPQHF
>.|TRBV6-6|TRBJ1-5|.
TGTGCCAGCAGTTACGGGGGGGCAGGACTCAGTTTT
CASSYGGAGLSF
>once|TRBV14|TRBJ2-7|TRBD2
TGTGCCAGCAGCCAAGAAACTAGCGGATCCTACGAGCAGTACTTC
CASSQETSGSYEQYF
>.|TRBV5-6|TRBJ1-3|.
TGTGCCAGCAGCTGGACACCGAACTCTGGAAACACCATATATTTT
CASSWTPNSGNTIYF
>.|TRBV10-3|TRBJ1-5|TRBD1
TGTGCCATTTCCCAAGGGGGCGCGAATCAGCCCCAGCATTTT
CAISQGGANQPQHF
>.|TRBV5-1|TRBJ2-5|.
TGCGCCAGCAGCTTGGCTACCCTACCCACCCAAGAGACCCAGTACTTC
CASSLATLPTQETQYF
>.|TRBV19|TRBJ1-2|.
TGTGCCAGTAGTAAGTCAGGGACCTATGGCTACACCTTC
CASSKSGTYGYTF
>.|TRBV4-2|TRBJ2-1|TRBD2
TGTGCCAGCAGCCAAGGGCGGGAGTACAATGAGCAGTTCTTC
CASSQGREYNEQFF
>.|TRBV18|TRBJ2-7|TRBD1
TGTGCCAGCTCACCGCCGGGGGACAGGGGCTACGAGCAGTACTTC
CASSPPGDRGYEQYF
>few|TRBV19|TRBJ2-7|.
TGTGCCAGTAGCCCGGAGTGGGCTAGGAACGAGCAGTACTTC
CASSPEWARNEQYF
>.|TRBV6-6|TRBJ2-3|TRBD2
TGTGCCAGCGGGGGGGGAAAGGGCACAGATACGCAGTATTTT
CASGGGKGTDTQYF
>.|TRBV28|TRBJ1-5|.
TGTGCCAGCAGTCCGGTTCCGAATCAGCCCCAGCATTTT
CASSPVPNQPQHF